One T cell receptor beta chain is described in this entry. Its antigen is not known. The data are from a study of cytomegalovirus exposure and HLA in healthy donors. Study-wide points: A highly shared variant cluster was judged a likely technical artifact.

CDR3 length: 14 amino acids. Germline CDR1 is MNHEY and CDR2 is SVGAGI. V lost 0 bases and J 5 bases, leaving 7 bases between the germline ends. PCR primers comprised 60 Vbeta and 13 Jbeta primers. Sequencing used immunoSEQ multiplex PCR; TCRdb keeps in-frame clones, though not all of them. In the table there are under 130,000 clones, 65% of which are singletons. Sequences were obtained from PBMCs. The receptor was isolated from a man aged 30 to 39 in good health and CMV-seropositive. The chain is built from TRBV6-5 and TRBJ2-2; possible D gene TRBD2, 5 bases. This chain's CDR3 is CASSYSRGTGELFF. Here the CDR3 DNA reads TGTGCCAGCAGTTACTCACGGGGTACCGGGGAGCTGTTTTTT.